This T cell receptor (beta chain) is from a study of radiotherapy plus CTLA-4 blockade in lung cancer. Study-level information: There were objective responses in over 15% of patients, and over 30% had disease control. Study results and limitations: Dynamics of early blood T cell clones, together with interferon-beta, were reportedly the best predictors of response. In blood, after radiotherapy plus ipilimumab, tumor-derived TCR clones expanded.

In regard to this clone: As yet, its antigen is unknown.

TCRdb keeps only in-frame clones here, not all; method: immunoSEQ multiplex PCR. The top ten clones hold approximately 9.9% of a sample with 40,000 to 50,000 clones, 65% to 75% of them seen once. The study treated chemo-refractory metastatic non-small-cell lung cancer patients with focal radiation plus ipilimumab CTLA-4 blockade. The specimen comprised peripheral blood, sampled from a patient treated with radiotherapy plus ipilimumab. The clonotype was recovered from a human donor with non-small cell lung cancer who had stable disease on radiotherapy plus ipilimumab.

CDR3 amino acids: CAWSAGDSGSPLHF. CDR3 in DNA: TGTGCCTGGAGCGCTGGGGACTCCGGATCACCCCTCCACTTT. The chain employs TRBV30 and TRBJ1-6; tentatively, D is TRBD1 (5 bases). The CDR3 loop spans 14 amino acids. The germline gives CDR1 GTSNPN, CDR2 SVGIG (reference sequence). V was pared by 3 bases and J by 10 bases, with 16 bases between. Looking up the rest from reference TRBV30 and TRBJ1-6 gives the full variable domain: SQTIHQWPATLVQPVGSPLSLECTVEGTSNPNLYWYRQAAGRGLQLLFYSVGIGQISSEVPQNLSASRPQDRQFILSSKKLLLSDSGFYLCAWSAGDSGSPLHFGNGTRLTVT.